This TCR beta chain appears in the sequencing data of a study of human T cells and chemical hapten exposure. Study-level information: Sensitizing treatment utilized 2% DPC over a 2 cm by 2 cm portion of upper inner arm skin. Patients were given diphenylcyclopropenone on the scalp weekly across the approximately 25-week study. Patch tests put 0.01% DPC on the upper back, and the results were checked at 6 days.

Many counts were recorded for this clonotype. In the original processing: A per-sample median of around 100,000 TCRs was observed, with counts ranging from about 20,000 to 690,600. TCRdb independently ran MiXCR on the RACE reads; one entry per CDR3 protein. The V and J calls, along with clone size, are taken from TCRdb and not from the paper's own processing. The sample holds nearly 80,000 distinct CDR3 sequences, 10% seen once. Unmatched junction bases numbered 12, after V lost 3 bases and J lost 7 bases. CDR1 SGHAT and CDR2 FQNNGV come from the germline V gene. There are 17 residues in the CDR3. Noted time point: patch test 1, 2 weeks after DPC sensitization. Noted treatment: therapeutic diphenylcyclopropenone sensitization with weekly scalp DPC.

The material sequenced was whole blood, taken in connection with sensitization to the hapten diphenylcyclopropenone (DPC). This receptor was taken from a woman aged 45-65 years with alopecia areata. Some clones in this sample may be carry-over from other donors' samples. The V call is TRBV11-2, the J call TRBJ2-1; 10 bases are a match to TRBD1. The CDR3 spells CASSFSTGQGTRNEQFF. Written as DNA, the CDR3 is TGTGCCAGCAGCTTTTCTACGGGACAGGGGACGAGAAATGAGCAGTTCTTC.